This T cell receptor (beta chain) comes out of a study of OX40 agonist ivuxolimab in advanced cancers. This table comes from immunoSEQ multiplex PCR, and its TCRdb copy is limited to in-frame clones, with some not included. The data hold tens of thousands of clones, with approximately 85% observed a single time. As to this clone: No antigen is known for it.

Overall study results and limits: Expanded peripheral T cells had an undetermined antigen specificity.

Trimming at V came to 4 bases and at J to 4 bases, leaving 6 bases not matched to a gene. The CDR3 loop spans 15 amino acids. Looked up from germline, CDR1 is SGDLS and CDR2 is YYNGEE. The sequence was obtained from an adult with an advanced solid tumor such as melanoma, head and neck, liver or kidney cancer. This sequence joins TRBV9 and TRBJ2-1; the match to TRBD1 covers 9 bases. Specimen: CD4+ or CD8+ T cells sorted from blood, collected in a trial of the OX40 agonist ivuxolimab. CDR3 sequence reads: CASSTDRGAYNEQFF. The DNA for the CDR3 is TGTGCCAGCAGCACAGACAGGGGGGCTTACAATGAGCAGTTCTTC.